A selection of T cell receptor beta chains follows, all from one sample in a study of cytomegalovirus exposure and HLA in healthy donors. Generated by immunoSEQ multiplex PCR, the TCRdb table keeps only in-frame clones and is missing some. The sample carries some 120,000 clones, 80% recorded once. Sequencing was carried out using PBMCs. The source is a male donor in good health and CMV-seronegative. Each CDR3 is given with its conserved first and last residue. Fields, in order: V gene, clone size, D gene, J gene, CDR3 protein, CDR3 DNA. A D gene is named only where the DNA matches it firmly. Clone size is not always given. Where it is, it says once, few, many or a class for expanded clones.

v_call: TRBV5-6
clone_size: NA
d_call: TRBD1
j_call: TRBJ2-7
cdr3_aa: CASSARDREYEQYF
cdr3_nt: TGTGCCAGCAGCGCCCGGGACAGGGAGTACGAGCAGTACTTC

v_call: TRBV27
clone_size: NA
d_call: TRBD1
j_call: TRBJ1-2
cdr3_aa: CASSSTGGPNYGYTF
cdr3_nt: TGTGCCAGCAGTTCTACAGGGGGCCCTAACTATGGCTACACCTTC

v_call: TRBV18
clone_size: NA
d_call: NA
j_call: TRBJ2-1
cdr3_aa: CASSPGTSSAYNEQFF
cdr3_nt: TGTGCCAGCTCACCCGGGACATCCTCCGCCTACAATGAGCAGTTCTTC

v_call: TRBV7-2
clone_size: NA
d_call: TRBD1
j_call: TRBJ2-7
cdr3_aa: CASSGQGYREQYF
cdr3_nt: TGTGCCAGCAGCGGACAGGGCTATAGGGAGCAGTACTTC

v_call: TRBV9
clone_size: NA
d_call: TRBD1
j_call: TRBJ1-1
cdr3_aa: CASSVAKGALNTEAFF
cdr3_nt: TGTGCCAGCAGCGTAGCTAAGGGGGCCTTGAACACTGAAGCTTTCTTT

v_call: TRBV18
clone_size: few
d_call: NA
j_call: TRBJ1-1
cdr3_aa: CASSSGLNTEAFF
cdr3_nt: TGTGCCAGCTCTTCGGGATTGAACACTGAAGCTTTCTTT

v_call: TRBV18
clone_size: few
d_call: NA
j_call: TRBJ1-5
cdr3_aa: CASSPQGNQPQHF
cdr3_nt: TGTGCCAGCTCACCCCAGGGGAATCAGCCCCAGCATTTT

v_call: TRBV7-9
clone_size: NA
d_call: TRBD1
j_call: TRBJ1-4
cdr3_aa: CASSPLTGRWEKLFF
cdr3_nt: TGTGCCAGCAGCCCGCTGACAGGGCGATGGGAAAAACTGTTTTTT

v_call: TRBV29-1
clone_size: NA
d_call: NA
j_call: TRBJ1-2
cdr3_aa: CSVGQGGKGYTF
cdr3_nt: TGCAGCGTTGGGCAGGGAGGGAAAGGCTACACCTTC

v_call: TRBV10-3
clone_size: few
d_call: TRBD2
j_call: TRBJ2-3
cdr3_aa: CAIKGLAGDTQYF
cdr3_nt: TGTGCCATCAAGGGACTAGCGGGAGATACGCAGTATTTT

v_call: TRBV4-1
clone_size: NA
d_call: TRBD1
j_call: TRBJ1-5
cdr3_aa: CASSLETGGYQPQHF
cdr3_nt: TGCGCCAGCAGTCTAGAGACAGGGGGCTATCAGCCCCAGCATTTT

v_call: TRBV6-5
clone_size: NA
d_call: NA
j_call: TRBJ2-7
cdr3_aa: CASSYGLTDNEQYF
cdr3_nt: TGTGCCAGCAGTTACGGGCTGACAGACAACGAGCAGTACTTC

v_call: TRBV6-5
clone_size: few
d_call: NA
j_call: TRBJ2-5
cdr3_aa: CASSFDREIPGETQYF
cdr3_nt: TGTGCCAGCAGTTTCGACAGAGAAATCCCCGGAGAGACCCAGTACTTC

v_call: TRBV27
clone_size: NA
d_call: NA
j_call: TRBJ1-2
cdr3_aa: CASSLTGSLRVVYGYTF
cdr3_nt: TGTGCCAGCAGTTTAACCGGATCCCTCCGGGTGGTCTATGGCTACACCTTC

v_call: TRBV5-1
clone_size: once
d_call: TRBD2
j_call: TRBJ2-2
cdr3_aa: CASSPLAGGSTNTGELFF
cdr3_nt: TGCGCCAGCAGCCCACTAGCGGGAGGTTCCACTAACACCGGGGAGCTGTTTTTT

v_call: TRBV9
clone_size: NA
d_call: TRBD2
j_call: TRBJ2-1
cdr3_aa: CASSVEGTSGRNEQFF
cdr3_nt: TGTGCCAGCAGCGTAGAGGGCACTAGCGGGAGGAATGAGCAGTTCTTC

v_call: TRBV4-1
clone_size: once
d_call: NA
j_call: TRBJ1-2
cdr3_aa: CASSRGLYGYTF
cdr3_nt: TGCGCCAGCAGCCGGGGGCTCTATGGCTACACCTTC

v_call: TRBV19
clone_size: NA
d_call: NA
j_call: TRBJ1-2
cdr3_aa: CASTPAGRPNYGYTF
cdr3_nt: TGTGCCAGTACCCCAGCGGGGAGGCCTAACTATGGCTACACCTTC

v_call: TRBV27
clone_size: few
d_call: TRBD1
j_call: TRBJ2-3
cdr3_aa: CASSRPGQGFRHTDTQYF
cdr3_nt: TGTGCCAGCAGTCGTCCGGGACAGGGCTTTCGGCACACAGATACGCAGTATTTT

v_call: TRBV11-2
clone_size: NA
d_call: TRBD2
j_call: TRBJ2-3
cdr3_aa: CASSSLTSGRTDTQYF
cdr3_nt: TGTGCCAGCAGCTCACTTACTAGCGGGAGGACAGATACGCAGTATTTT

v_call: TRBV27
clone_size: NA
d_call: NA
j_call: TRBJ2-7
cdr3_aa: CASSPGGVYEQYF
cdr3_nt: TGTGCCAGCAGTCCCGGGGGTGTCTACGAGCAGTACTTC

v_call: TRBV27
clone_size: NA
d_call: TRBD2
j_call: TRBJ2-3
cdr3_aa: CASRPVRDAGASTDTQYF
cdr3_nt: TGTGCCAGCAGACCCGTACGCGACGCGGGAGCTAGCACAGATACGCAGTATTTT

v_call: TRBV11-2
clone_size: NA
d_call: TRBD1
j_call: TRBJ2-7
cdr3_aa: CASSRQGVQGSYEQYF
cdr3_nt: TGTGCCAGCAGCCGACAAGGCGTACAGGGGTCCTACGAGCAGTACTTC

v_call: TRBV5-4
clone_size: NA
d_call: NA
j_call: TRBJ2-7
cdr3_aa: CASSLSGAYEQYF
cdr3_nt: TGTGCCAGCAGCTTGTCCGGTGCCTACGAGCAGTACTTC

v_call: TRBV5-5
clone_size: NA
d_call: TRBD2
j_call: TRBJ2-1
cdr3_aa: CASSLAVTSTYNEQFF
cdr3_nt: TGTGCCAGCAGCTTGGCCGTGACTAGCACCTACAATGAGCAGTTCTTC

v_call: TRBV7-9
clone_size: NA
d_call: NA
j_call: TRBJ2-7
cdr3_aa: CSSSLAPQPNYEQYF
cdr3_nt: TGTTCCAGCAGCCTTGCACCGCAACCTAACTACGAGCAGTACTTC

v_call: TRBV28
clone_size: NA
d_call: TRBD1
j_call: TRBJ1-4
cdr3_aa: CASSFGGQGNEKLFF
cdr3_nt: TGTGCCAGCAGTTTCGGAGGACAGGGGAATGAAAAACTGTTTTTT

v_call: TRBV5-1
clone_size: NA
d_call: TRBD2
j_call: TRBJ2-1
cdr3_aa: CASSLLGGGIHNEQFF
cdr3_nt: TGCGCCAGCAGCCTGCTCGGGGGGGGAATCCACAATGAGCAGTTCTTC

v_call: TRBV19
clone_size: NA
d_call: NA
j_call: TRBJ2-5
cdr3_aa: CATTDSWGETQYF
cdr3_nt: TGTGCCACCACGGACAGCTGGGGGGAGACCCAGTACTTC

v_call: TRBV10-1
clone_size: once
d_call: TRBD2
j_call: TRBJ2-3
cdr3_aa: CASRPGLAGTDTQYF
cdr3_nt: TGCGCCAGCAGGCCCGGACTAGCGGGCACAGATACGCAGTATTTT

v_call: TRBV10-3
clone_size: NA
d_call: NA
j_call: TRBJ1-1
cdr3_aa: CAISESGDDSEAFF
cdr3_nt: TGTGCCATCAGTGAGTCGGGAGACGATTCTGAAGCTTTCTTT

v_call: TRBV27
clone_size: NA
d_call: NA
j_call: TRBJ2-7
cdr3_aa: CASSSNTGTEQYF
cdr3_nt: TGTGCCAGCAGTTCAAATACAGGGACCGAGCAGTACTTC

v_call: TRBV30
clone_size: NA
d_call: TRBD1
j_call: TRBJ1-3
cdr3_aa: CAWGTGNSGNTIYF
cdr3_nt: TGTGCCTGGGGGACAGGCAACTCTGGAAACACCATATATTTT

v_call: TRBV6-1
clone_size: NA
d_call: NA
j_call: TRBJ1-3
cdr3_aa: CASRRDSGNTIYF
cdr3_nt: TGTGCCAGCAGACGGGACTCTGGAAACACCATATATTTT

v_call: TRBV2
clone_size: NA
d_call: TRBD1
j_call: TRBJ1-3
cdr3_aa: CASIWDRESGNTIYF
cdr3_nt: TGTGCCAGCATCTGGGACAGGGAGTCCGGAAACACCATATATTTT

v_call: TRBV7-9
clone_size: NA
d_call: TRBD2
j_call: TRBJ2-2
cdr3_aa: CASSITRTSTGELFF
cdr3_nt: TGTGCCAGCAGCATCACTAGGACTAGTACCGGGGAGCTGTTTTTT

v_call: TRBV27
clone_size: NA
d_call: TRBD1
j_call: TRBJ2-7
cdr3_aa: CASSSRTGSYEQYF
cdr3_nt: TGTGCCAGCAGTTCTAGGACAGGGAGCTACGAGCAGTACTTC

v_call: TRBV10-3
clone_size: NA
d_call: NA
j_call: TRBJ1-2
cdr3_aa: CAISESGSLTTIYGYTF
cdr3_nt: TGTGCCATCAGTGAGAGCGGGAGCCTGACTACGATCTATGGCTACACCTTC

v_call: TRBV19
clone_size: NA
d_call: TRBD1
j_call: TRBJ2-2
cdr3_aa: CASSPRDRSNTGELFF
cdr3_nt: TGTGCCAGTAGTCCGAGGGACAGGTCGAACACCGGGGAGCTGTTTTTT

v_call: TRBV7-9
clone_size: NA
d_call: TRBD1
j_call: TRBJ2-1
cdr3_aa: CASSPRQGEINEQFF
cdr3_nt: TGTGCCAGCAGCCCAAGACAGGGGGAAATCAATGAGCAGTTCTTC

v_call: TRBV7-9
clone_size: NA
d_call: NA
j_call: TRBJ2-1
cdr3_aa: CASRGNQGSSYNEQFF
cdr3_nt: TGTGCCAGCAGGGGGAACCAGGGGTCATCCTACAATGAGCAGTTCTTC

v_call: TRBV5-4
clone_size: NA
d_call: TRBD1
j_call: TRBJ2-1
cdr3_aa: CASSLGGTGRNEQFF
cdr3_nt: TGTGCCAGCAGCTTGGGAGGGACAGGGAGGAATGAGCAGTTCTTC

v_call: TRBV7-9
clone_size: NA
d_call: TRBD1
j_call: TRBJ1-1
cdr3_aa: CASSPIGGTGGTEAFF
cdr3_nt: TGTGCCAGCAGCCCCATAGGCGGGACAGGGGGCACTGAAGCTTTCTTT

v_call: TRBV7-9
clone_size: NA
d_call: TRBD1
j_call: TRBJ2-5
cdr3_aa: CSSSLAGTGEFETQYF
cdr3_nt: TGTTCCAGCAGCTTAGCCGGGACAGGGGAATTCGAGACCCAGTACTTC

v_call: TRBV7-9
clone_size: NA
d_call: TRBD1
j_call: TRBJ2-7
cdr3_aa: CASSQSDSRGRRYEQYF
cdr3_nt: TGTGCCAGCAGCCAATCGGATTCGAGGGGGCGAAGGTACGAGCAGTACTTC

v_call: TRBV28
clone_size: NA
d_call: TRBD1
j_call: TRBJ1-2
cdr3_aa: CASTSQGGSGSTNYGYTF
cdr3_nt: TGTGCCAGCACCTCTCAAGGGGGCAGCGGATCAACTAACTATGGCTACACCTTC

v_call: TRBV19
clone_size: NA
d_call: TRBD1
j_call: TRBJ2-7
cdr3_aa: CASSIGGSGGISYEQYF
cdr3_nt: TGTGCCAGTAGTATAGGTGGGTCAGGGGGAATCTCCTACGAGCAGTACTTC

v_call: TRBV15
clone_size: once
d_call: TRBD1
j_call: TRBJ2-1
cdr3_aa: CATSREGQGVTEQFF
cdr3_nt: TGTGCCACCAGCAGAGAGGGACAGGGGGTCACTGAGCAGTTCTTC